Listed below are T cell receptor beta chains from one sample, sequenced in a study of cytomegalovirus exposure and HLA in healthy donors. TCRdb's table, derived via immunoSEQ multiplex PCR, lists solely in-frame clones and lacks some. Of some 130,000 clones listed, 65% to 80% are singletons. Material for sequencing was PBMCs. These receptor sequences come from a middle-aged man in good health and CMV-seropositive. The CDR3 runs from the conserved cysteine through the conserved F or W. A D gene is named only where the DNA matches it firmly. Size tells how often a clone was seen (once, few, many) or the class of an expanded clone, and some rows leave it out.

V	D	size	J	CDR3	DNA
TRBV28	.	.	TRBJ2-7	CASSLNSPYEQYF	TGTGCCAGCAGTTTAAACAGCCCCTACGAGCAGTACTTC
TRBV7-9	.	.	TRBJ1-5	CASSQGNQPQHF	TGTGCCAGCAGCCAGGGCAATCAGCCCCAGCATTTT
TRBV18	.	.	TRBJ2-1	CASLLGNEQFF	TGTGCCAGCCTCCTAGGCAATGAGCAGTTCTTC
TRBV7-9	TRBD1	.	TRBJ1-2	CASSVGQGNYGYTF	TGTGCCAGCAGCGTCGGACAGGGGAACTATGGCTACACCTTC
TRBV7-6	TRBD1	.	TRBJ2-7	CASSLGPGQGASEQYF	TGTGCCAGCAGCCTAGGGCCGGGACAGGGGGCTAGCGAGCAGTACTTC
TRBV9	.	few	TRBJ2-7	CASTPGSSPRSEQYF	TGTGCCAGCACCCCGGGGTCCTCCCCACGAAGCGAGCAGTACTTC
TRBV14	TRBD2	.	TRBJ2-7	CASSGASGSQQYF	TGTGCCAGCAGCGGAGCTAGCGGGAGTCAGCAGTACTTC
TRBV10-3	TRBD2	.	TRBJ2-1	CATSLAGAVYNEQFF	TGTGCCACCTCACTAGCGGGAGCGGTCTACAATGAGCAGTTCTTC
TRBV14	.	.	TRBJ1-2	CASSQGWDTPLGGYTF	TGTGCCAGCAGCCAAGGCTGGGACACTCCGCTGGGTGGCTACACCTTC
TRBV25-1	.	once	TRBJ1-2	CASSESNYGYTF	TGTGCCAGCAGTGAGTCAAACTATGGCTACACCTTC
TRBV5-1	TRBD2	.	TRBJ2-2	CASGPAGGPGTGELFF	TGCGCCAGCGGACCAGCGGGAGGGCCCGGCACCGGGGAGCTGTTTTTT
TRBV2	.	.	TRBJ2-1	CASSVVGEGEQFF	TGTGCCAGCAGTGTGGTGGGAGAGGGTGAGCAGTTCTTC
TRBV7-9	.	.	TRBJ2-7	CASSRIADSRPDEQYF	TGTGCCAGCAGCCGGATCGCGGACAGCAGGCCCGACGAGCAGTACTTC
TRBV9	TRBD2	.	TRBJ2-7	CASSVRTSGTTYEQYF	TGTGCCAGCAGCGTACGGACTAGCGGGACTACCTACGAGCAGTACTTC
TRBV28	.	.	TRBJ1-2	CASSLLDTNYGHTF	TGTGCCAGCAGTTTGTTGGACACTAACTATGGCCACACCTTC
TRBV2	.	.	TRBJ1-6	CASSEGGVAYNSPLHF	TGTGCCAGCAGTGAGGGGGGGGTCGCGTATAATTCACCCCTCCACTTT
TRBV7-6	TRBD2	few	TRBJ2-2	CASSLAMSGRRNGELFF	TGTGCCAGCAGCTTAGCGATGAGCGGGAGGAGGAACGGGGAGCTGTTTTTT
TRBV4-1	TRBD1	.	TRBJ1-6	CASSPLTGDNSPLHF	TGCGCCAGCAGCCCCCTGACAGGGGACAATTCACCCCTCCACTTT
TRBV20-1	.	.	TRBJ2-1	CSASTMNEQFF	TGCAGTGCTAGTACTATGAATGAGCAGTTCTTC
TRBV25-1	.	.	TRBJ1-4	CASSEYGGGSEKLFF	TGTGCCAGCAGTGAATATGGGGGGGGGAGTGAAAAACTGTTTTTT
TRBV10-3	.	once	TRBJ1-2	CAISGQLRDYGYTF	TGTGCCATCAGTGGTCAACTCCGGGACTATGGCTACACCTTC
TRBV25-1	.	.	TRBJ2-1	CASSEEDSPQWGEQFF	TGTGCCAGCAGTGAGGAGGACAGTCCACAGTGGGGTGAGCAGTTCTTC
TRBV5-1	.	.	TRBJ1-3	CASSSGNSGNTIYF	TGCGCCAGCAGCTCCGGGAACTCTGGAAACACCATATATTTT
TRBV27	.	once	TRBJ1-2	CASSLSGGDYGYTF	TGTGCCAGCAGTTTATCGGGAGGGGACTATGGCTACACCTTC
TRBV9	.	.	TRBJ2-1	CASSVRTEGINEQFF	TGTGCCAGCAGCGTCAGGACGGAGGGGATCAATGAGCAGTTCTTC
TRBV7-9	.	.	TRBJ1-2	CSSSFRTAGYGYTF	TGTTCCAGCAGCTTCCGTACAGCGGGCTATGGCTACACCTTC
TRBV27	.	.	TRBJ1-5	CASSLWGQPQHF	TGTGCCAGCAGTTTATGGGGCCAGCCCCAGCATTTT
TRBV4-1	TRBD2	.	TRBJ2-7	CASSPRASGANSYEQYF	TGCGCCAGCAGCCCCCGGGCTAGCGGGGCTAACTCCTACGAGCAGTACTTC
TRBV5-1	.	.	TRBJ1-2	CASSFVSGNYGYTF	TGCGCCAGCAGCTTCGTATCAGGGAACTATGGCTACACCTTC
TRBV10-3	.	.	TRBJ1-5	CAIRGDSLNQPQHF	TGTGCCATCAGGGGGGACTCCCTCAATCAGCCCCAGCATTTT
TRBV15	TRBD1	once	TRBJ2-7	CATSRDRQGVREQYF	TGTGCCACCAGCAGAGATCGACAGGGGGTCCGGGAGCAGTACTTC
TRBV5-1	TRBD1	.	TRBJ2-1	CASTPGTAYNEQFF	TGCGCCAGTACACCCGGGACAGCCTACAATGAGCAGTTCTTC
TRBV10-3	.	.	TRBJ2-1	CAIRDGVSGANEQFF	TGTGCCATCAGGGACGGTGTTAGCGGAGCAAATGAGCAGTTCTTC
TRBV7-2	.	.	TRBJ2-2	CASSPPTGYTGELFF	TGTGCCAGCAGCCCACCTACAGGGTACACCGGGGAGCTGTTTTTT
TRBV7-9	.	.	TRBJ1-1	CASSPQSGTEAFF	TGTGCCAGCAGCCCCCAATCGGGCACTGAAGCTTTCTTT
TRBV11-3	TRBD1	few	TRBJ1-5	CASSRDRGYSQPQHF	TGTGCCAGCAGCCGGGACAGGGGGTATTCTCAGCCCCAGCATTTT
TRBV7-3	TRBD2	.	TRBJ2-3	CASSLKGLGSTDTQYF	TGTGCCAGCAGCTTAAAAGGACTAGGTAGCACAGATACGCAGTATTTT
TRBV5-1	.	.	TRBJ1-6	CASSSEGGRARNSPLHF	TGCGCCAGCAGCTCGGAGGGTGGCAGGGCCCGGAATTCACCCCTCCACTTT
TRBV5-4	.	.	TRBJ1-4	CASSPAPQAPNEKLFF	TGTGCCAGCAGCCCCGCCCCGCAGGCCCCTAATGAAAAACTGTTTTTT
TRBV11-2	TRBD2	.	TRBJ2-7	CASSLALAGPGEQYF	TGTGCCAGCAGCTTGGCTTTAGCGGGCCCAGGCGAGCAGTACTTC
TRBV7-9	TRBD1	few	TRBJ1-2	CASSRTGDSYGYTF	TGTGCCAGCAGCCGCACTGGGGACAGCTATGGCTACACCTTC
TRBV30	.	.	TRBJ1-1	CAWSVSPVVSNTEAFF	TGTGCCTGGAGTGTCTCACCGGTGGTATCGAACACTGAAGCTTTCTTT
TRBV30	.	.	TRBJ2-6	CAWSAGGYNVLTF	TGTGCCTGGAGTGCCGGGGGTTACAACGTCCTGACTTTC
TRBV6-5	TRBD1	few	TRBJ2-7	CASGWDRANEQYF	TGTGCCAGCGGATGGGACAGGGCCAACGAGCAGTACTTC
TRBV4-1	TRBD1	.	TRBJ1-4	CASSRQGAQGEKLFF	TGCGCCAGCAGCCGTCAGGGGGCGCAGGGAGAAAAACTGTTTTTT
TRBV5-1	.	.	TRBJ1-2	CASSLEGLVALTNYGYTF	TGCGCCAGCAGCCTGGAGGGACTTGTGGCTCTCACTAACTATGGCTACACCTTC
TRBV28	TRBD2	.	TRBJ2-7	CASRLAGGLYEQYF	TGTGCCAGTCGACTAGCGGGTGGCCTCTACGAGCAGTACTTC
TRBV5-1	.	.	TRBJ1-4	CASSLAYMASGATNEKLFF	TGCGCCAGCAGCTTGGCCTATATGGCTTCAGGGGCAACTAATGAAAAACTGTTTTTT
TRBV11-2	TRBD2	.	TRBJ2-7	CASSRTSGSLYEQYF	TGTGCCAGCAGCAGGACTAGCGGGAGTTTATACGAGCAGTACTTC
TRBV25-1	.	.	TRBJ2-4	CASSDDRENIQYF	TGTGCCAGCAGTGATGACAGAGAAAACATTCAGTACTTC
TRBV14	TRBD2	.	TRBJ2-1	CASSQDRISGRAGLFF	TGTGCCAGCAGCCAAGATCGTATTAGCGGGAGGGCCGGTCTGTTCTTC
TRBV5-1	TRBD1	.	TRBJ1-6	CASSLDTGGNSPLHF	TGCGCCAGCAGCTTGGATACAGGGGGAAATTCACCCCTCCACTTT
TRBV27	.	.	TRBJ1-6	CASSLRSSYNSPLHF	TGTGCCAGCAGTTTAAGGAGCTCCTATAATTCACCCCTCCACTTT